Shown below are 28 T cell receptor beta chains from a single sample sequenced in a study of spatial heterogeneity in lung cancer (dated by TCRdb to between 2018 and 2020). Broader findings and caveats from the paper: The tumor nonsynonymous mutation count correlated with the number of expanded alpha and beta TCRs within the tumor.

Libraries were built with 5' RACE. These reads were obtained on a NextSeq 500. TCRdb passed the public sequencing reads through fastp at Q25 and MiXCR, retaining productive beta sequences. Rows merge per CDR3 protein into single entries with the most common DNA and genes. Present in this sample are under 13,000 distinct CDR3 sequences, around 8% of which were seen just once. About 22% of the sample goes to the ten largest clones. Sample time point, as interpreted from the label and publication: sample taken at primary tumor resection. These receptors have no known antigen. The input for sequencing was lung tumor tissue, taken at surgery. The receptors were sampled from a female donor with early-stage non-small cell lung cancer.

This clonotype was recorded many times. The CDR3, as DNA: TGTGCCAGCAGCCTCGACAGGGGGTACACTGAAGCTTTCTTT. Protein sequence: CASSLDRGYTEAFF. This chain connects TRBV7-9 to TRBJ1-1, with 9 positions matching TRBD1. The CDR3 has 14 amino acids. Germline V gene sequence: CDR1 SEHNR, CDR2 FQNEAQ (reference sequence). J was trimmed by 3 bases and V by 5 bases; bases with no gene match: 4.

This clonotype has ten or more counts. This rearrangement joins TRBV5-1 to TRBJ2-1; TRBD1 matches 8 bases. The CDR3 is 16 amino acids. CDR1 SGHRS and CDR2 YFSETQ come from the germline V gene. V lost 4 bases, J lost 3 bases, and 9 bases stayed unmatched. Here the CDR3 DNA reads TGCGCCAGCAGCCGAATCCGACAGGGGAGCTACAATGAGCAGTTCTTC. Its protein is CASSRIRQGSYNEQFF.

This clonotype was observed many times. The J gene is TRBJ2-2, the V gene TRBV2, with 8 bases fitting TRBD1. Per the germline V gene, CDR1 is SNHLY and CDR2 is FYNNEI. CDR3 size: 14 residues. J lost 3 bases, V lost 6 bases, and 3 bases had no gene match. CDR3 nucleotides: TGTGCCAGCAGAGGACAGGGAGACACCGGGGAGCTGTTTTTT. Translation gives CASRGQGDTGELFF. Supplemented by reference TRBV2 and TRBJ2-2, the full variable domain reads EPEVTQTPSHQVTQMGQEVILRCVPISNHLYFYWYRQILGQKVEFLVSFYNNEISEKSEIFDDQFSVERPDGSNFTLKIRSTKLEDSAMYFCASRGQGDTGELFFGEGSRLTVL.

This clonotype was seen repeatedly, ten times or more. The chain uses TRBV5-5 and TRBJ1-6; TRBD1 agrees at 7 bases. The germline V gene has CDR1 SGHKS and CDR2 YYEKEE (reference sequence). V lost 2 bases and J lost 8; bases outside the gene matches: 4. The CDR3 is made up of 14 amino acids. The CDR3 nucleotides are TGTGCCAGCAGCTTCCGGGACAGAGATTCACCCCTCCACTTT. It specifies CASSFRDRDSPLHF.

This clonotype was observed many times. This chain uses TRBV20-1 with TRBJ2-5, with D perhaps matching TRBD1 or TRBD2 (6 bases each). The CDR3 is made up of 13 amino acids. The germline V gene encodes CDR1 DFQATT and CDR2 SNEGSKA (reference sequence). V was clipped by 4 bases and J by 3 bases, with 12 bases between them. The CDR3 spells CSANWGAKETQYF. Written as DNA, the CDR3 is TGCAGTGCTAATTGGGGGGCCAAAGAGACCCAGTACTTC.

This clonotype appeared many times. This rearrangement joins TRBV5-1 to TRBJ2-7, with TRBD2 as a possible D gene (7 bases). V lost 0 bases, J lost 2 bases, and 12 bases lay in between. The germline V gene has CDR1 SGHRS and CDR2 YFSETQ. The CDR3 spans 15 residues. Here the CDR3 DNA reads TGCGCCAGCAGCTTGGCGGGGGGCCTCACCTACGAGCAGTACTTC. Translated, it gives CASSLAGGLTYEQYF.

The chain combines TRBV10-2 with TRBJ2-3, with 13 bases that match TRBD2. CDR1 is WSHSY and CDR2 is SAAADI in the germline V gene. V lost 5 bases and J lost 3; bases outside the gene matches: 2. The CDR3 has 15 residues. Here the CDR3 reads CASSPGLAGTDTQYF. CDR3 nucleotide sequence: TGCGCCAGCAGTCCGGGACTAGCGGGGACAGATACGCAGTATTTT.

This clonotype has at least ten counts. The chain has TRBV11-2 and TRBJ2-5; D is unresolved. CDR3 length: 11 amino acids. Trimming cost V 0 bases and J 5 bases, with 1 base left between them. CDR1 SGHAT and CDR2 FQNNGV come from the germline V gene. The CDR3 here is CASSLEETQYF. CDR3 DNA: TGTGCCAGCAGCTTAGAGGAGACCCAGTACTTC.

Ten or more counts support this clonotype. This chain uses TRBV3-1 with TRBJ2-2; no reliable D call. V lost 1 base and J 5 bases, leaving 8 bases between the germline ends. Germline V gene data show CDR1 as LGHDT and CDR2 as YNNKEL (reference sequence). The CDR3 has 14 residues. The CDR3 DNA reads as TGTGCCAGCAGCCAAGGAGGCGCGACCGGGGAGCTGTTTTTT. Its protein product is CASSQGGATGELFF. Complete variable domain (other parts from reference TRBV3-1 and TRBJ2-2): DTAVSQTPKYLVTQMGNDKSIKCEQNLGHDTMYWYKQDSKKFLKIMFSYNNKELIINETVPNRFSPKSPDKAHLNLHINSLELGDSAVYFCASSQGGATGELFFGEGSRLTVL.

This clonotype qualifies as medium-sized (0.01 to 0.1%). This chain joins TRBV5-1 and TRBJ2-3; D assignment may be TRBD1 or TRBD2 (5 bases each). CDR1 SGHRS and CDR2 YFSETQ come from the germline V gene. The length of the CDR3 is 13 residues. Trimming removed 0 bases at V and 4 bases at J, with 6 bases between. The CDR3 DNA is TGCGCCAGCAGCTTGGGGGGACCAGATACGCAGTATTTT. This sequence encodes CASSLGGPDTQYF.

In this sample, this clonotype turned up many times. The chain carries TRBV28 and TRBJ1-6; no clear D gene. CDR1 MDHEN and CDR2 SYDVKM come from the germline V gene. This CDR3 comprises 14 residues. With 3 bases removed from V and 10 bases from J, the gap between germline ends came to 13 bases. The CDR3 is CASSFGPAASPLHF. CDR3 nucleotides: TGTGCCAGCAGTTTTGGTCCGGCAGCGTCACCCCTCCACTTT. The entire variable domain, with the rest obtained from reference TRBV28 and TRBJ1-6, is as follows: DVKVTQSSRYLVKRTGEKVFLECVQDMDHENMFWYRQDPGLGLRLIYFSYDVKMKEKGDIPEGYSVSREKKERFSLILESASTNQTSMYLCASSFGPAASPLHFGNGTRLTVT.

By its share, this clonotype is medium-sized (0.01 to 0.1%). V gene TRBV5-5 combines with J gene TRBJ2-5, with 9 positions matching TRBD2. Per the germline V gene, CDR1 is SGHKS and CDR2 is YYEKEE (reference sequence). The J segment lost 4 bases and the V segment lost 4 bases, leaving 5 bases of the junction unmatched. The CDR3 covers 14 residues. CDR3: CASSRSGGTETQYF. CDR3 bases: TGTGCCAGCAGCCGGAGCGGGGGGACAGAGACCCAGTACTTC.

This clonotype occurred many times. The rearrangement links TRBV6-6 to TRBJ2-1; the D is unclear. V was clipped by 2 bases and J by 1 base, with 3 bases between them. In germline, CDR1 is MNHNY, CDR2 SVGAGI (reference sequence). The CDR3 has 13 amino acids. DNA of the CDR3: TGTGCCAGCAGTTACCGGTCCTACAATGAGCAGTTCTTC. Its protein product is CASSYRSYNEQFF.

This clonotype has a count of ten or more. CDR3 DNA: TGTGCCAGCAGTGACTGGAGAGGGGAGCAGTTCTTC. It codes for CASSDWRGEQFF. The chain recombines TRBV6-4 with TRBJ2-1; a possible D gene is TRBD2 (5 bases). CDR1 is MRHNA, CDR2 SNTAGT, per germline. Between the trimmed V and J ends, which lost 1 base and 10 bases, there was a span of 8 bases. The CDR3 totals 12 residues.

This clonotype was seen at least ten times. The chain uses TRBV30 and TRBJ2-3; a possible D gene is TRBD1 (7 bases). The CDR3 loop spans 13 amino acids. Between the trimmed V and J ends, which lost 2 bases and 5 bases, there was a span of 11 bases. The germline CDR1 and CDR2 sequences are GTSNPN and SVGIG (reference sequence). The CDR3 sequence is CAWSRQGGDTQYF. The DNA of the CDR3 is TGTGCCTGGAGTAGACAGGGAGGAGATACGCAGTATTTT. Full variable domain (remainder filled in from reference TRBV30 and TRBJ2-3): SQTIHQWPATLVQPVGSPLSLECTVEGTSNPNLYWYRQAAGRGLQLLFYSVGIGQISSEVPQNLSASRPQDRQFILSSKKLLLSDSGFYLCAWSRQGGDTQYFGPGTRLTVL.

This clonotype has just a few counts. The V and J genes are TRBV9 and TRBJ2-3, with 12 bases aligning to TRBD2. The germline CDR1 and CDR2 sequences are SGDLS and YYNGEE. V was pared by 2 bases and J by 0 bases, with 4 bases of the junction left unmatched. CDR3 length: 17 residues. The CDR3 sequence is CASSVGLAGASTDTQYF. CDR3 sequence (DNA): TGTGCCAGCAGCGTGGGACTAGCGGGCGCTAGCACAGATACGCAGTATTTT.

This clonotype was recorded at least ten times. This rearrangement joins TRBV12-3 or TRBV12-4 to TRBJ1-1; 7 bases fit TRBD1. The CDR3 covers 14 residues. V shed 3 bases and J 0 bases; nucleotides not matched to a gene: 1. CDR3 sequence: CASSFQGVNTEAFF. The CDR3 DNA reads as TGTGCCAGCAGTTTCCAGGGGGTGAACACTGAAGCTTTCTTT.

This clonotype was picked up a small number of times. The CDR3 DNA reads TGTGCCAGCAGCCAAGTCTCTGGGACCGAGGGGGTCGGTGAAAAACTGTTTTTT. This encodes CASSQVSGTEGVGEKLFF. This rearrangement joins TRBV3-1 to TRBJ1-4; the D gene is possibly TRBD1 (6 bases). From germline, CDR1 is LGHDT and CDR2 YNNKEL (reference sequence). The germline V and J ends were trimmed by 1 base and 7 bases, with 22 bases remaining between them. The CDR3 consists of 18 residues. Using reference TRBV3-1 and TRBJ1-4 for the parts outside the CDR3, the full variable domain is DTAVSQTPKYLVTQMGNDKSIKCEQNLGHDTMYWYKQDSKKFLKIMFSYNNKELIINETVPNRFSPKSPDKAHLNLHINSLELGDSAVYFCASSQVSGTEGVGEKLFFGSGTQLSVL.

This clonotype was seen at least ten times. CDR3 sequence reads: CSAKGQGLDTQYF. Here the CDR3 DNA reads TGCAGTGCTAAGGGACAGGGTCTAGATACGCAGTATTTT. The chain is built from TRBV20-1 and TRBJ2-3; 9 bases line up with TRBD1. After removal of 4 bases from V and 5 bases from J, the junction contained 4 bases not matched to a gene. CDR1 is DFQATT, CDR2 SNEGSKA, per germline (reference sequence). The length of the CDR3 is 13 residues.

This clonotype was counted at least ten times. In nucleotides, the CDR3 is TGTGCCAGCAGTTTTACAGGGGGCTCCTACGAGCAGTACTTC. Its protein is CASSFTGGSYEQYF. The chain is built from TRBV12-3 or TRBV12-4 and TRBJ2-7; 8 bases line up with TRBD1. The junction had 1 base not matched to a gene; V was cut back by 3 bases and J by 0 bases. The CDR3 contains 14 residues.

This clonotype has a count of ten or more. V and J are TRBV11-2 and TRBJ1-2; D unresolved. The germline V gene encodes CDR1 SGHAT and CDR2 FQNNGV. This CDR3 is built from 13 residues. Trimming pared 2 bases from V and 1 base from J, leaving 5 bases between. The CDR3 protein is CASSLSDNYGYTF. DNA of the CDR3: TGTGCCAGCAGCTTATCAGATAACTATGGCTACACCTTC.

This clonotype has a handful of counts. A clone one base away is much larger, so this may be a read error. The CDR3: CTSPPEGSTDTQYF. The CDR3 DNA follows: TGTACCAGTCCCCCGGAGGGCAGCACAGATACGCAGTATTTT. This chain links TRBV19 with TRBJ2-3; D perhaps matches TRBD2 (6 bases). Germline lookup yields CDR1 LNHDA and CDR2 SQIVND (reference sequence). This CDR3 has 14 amino acids.

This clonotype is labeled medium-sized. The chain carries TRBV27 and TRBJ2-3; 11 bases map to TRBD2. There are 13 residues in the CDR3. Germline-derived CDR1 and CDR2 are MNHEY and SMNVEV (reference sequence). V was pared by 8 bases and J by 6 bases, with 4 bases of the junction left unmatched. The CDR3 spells CASGRTSGDTQYF. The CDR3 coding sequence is TGTGCCAGCGGCAGGACTAGCGGGGATACGCAGTATTTT.

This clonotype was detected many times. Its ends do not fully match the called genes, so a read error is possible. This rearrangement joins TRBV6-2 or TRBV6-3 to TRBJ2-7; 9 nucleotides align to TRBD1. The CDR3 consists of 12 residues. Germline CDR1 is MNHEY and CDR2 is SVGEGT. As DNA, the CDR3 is TGTGCCAGCAGTCCTGAAGCCCGGGACAGGGACTTC. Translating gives CASSPEARDRDF.

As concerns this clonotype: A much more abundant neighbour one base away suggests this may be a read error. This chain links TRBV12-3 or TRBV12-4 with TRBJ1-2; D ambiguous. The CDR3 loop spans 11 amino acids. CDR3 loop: CTSSLAYGYTF. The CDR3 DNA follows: TGTACCAGCAGTTTAGCCTATGGCTACACCTTC.

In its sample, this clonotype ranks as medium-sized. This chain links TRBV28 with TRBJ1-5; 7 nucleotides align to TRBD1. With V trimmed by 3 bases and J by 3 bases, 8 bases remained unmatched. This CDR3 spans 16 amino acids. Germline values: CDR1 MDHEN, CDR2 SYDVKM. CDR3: CASSFTPTGDNQPQHF. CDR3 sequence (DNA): TGTGCCAGCAGTTTCACCCCCACAGGGGACAATCAGCCCCAGCATTTT.

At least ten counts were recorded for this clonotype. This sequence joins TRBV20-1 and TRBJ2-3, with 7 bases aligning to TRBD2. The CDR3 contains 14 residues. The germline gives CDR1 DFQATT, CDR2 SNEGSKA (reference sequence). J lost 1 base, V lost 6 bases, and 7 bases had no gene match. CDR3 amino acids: CSAPPSGGTDTQYF. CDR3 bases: TGCAGTGCCCCCCCTAGCGGAGGCACAGATACGCAGTATTTT.

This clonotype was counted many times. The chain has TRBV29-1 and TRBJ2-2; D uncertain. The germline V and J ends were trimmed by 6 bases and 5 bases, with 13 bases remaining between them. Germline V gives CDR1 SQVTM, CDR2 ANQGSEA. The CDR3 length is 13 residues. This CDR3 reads CSVKGMETGELFF. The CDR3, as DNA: TGCAGCGTGAAAGGGATGGAAACCGGGGAGCTGTTTTTT.